This entry lists 14 T cell receptor beta chains sequenced from one sample in a study of cytomegalovirus exposure and HLA in healthy donors. This PCR relied on a set of 60 Vbeta primers and 13 Jbeta primers. The protocol was immunoSEQ multiplex PCR, while the TCRdb copy is restricted to in-frame clones and leaves out a portion. This table holds over 150,000 clones, 75% found once. Material: PBMCs. All receptors come from a man younger than 30 in good health and CMV-seronegative.

The CDR3 loop reads CASSQEWGRGRQRNEQFF. In DNA form, the CDR3 reads TGCGCCAGCAGCCAAGAATGGGGCAGGGGCAGGCAAAGAAATGAGCAGTTCTTC. The gene calls are TRBV4-1 and TRBJ2-1; D is perhaps TRBD1 (6 bases). Trimming took off 0 bases at V and 7 bases at J, with 22 bases between the two ends. CDR3 size: 18 residues. Germline CDR1 reads MGHRA; CDR2 reads YSYEKL.

The V and J genes are TRBV27 and TRBJ1-1, with D tentatively TRBD1 (6 bases). The CDR3 sequence is 17 residues long. Germline CDR1 and CDR2: MNHEY and SMNVEV (reference sequence). Trimming stripped 6 bases from V and 0 bases from J, with 20 bases between. The CDR3 region has the DNA TGTGCCAGCAGAACAACTCTGAGCAGGGGTCTGAACACTGAAGCTTTCTTT. It is translated as CASRTTLSRGLNTEAFF.

This clone appeared once. The chain is built from TRBV4-2 and TRBJ1-2; TRBD1 is a possible D gene (5 bases). Germline V CDR1 and CDR2: LGHNA, YNFKEQ. CDR3 length: 14 residues. Trimming removed 2 bases at V and 2 bases at J, with 9 bases between. CDR3 loop: CASSQPRQNYGYTF. The CDR3 coding sequence is TGTGCCAGCAGCCAACCGCGACAGAACTATGGCTACACCTTC.

The chain joins TRBV6-8 to TRBJ1-1; 10 nucleotides line up with TRBD1. CDR1 is MNHGY, CDR2 SAAAGT, per germline. The ends lost 7 bases at V and 5 bases at J; junction bases unmatched: 19. The CDR3 spans 18 residues. This chain's CDR3 is CASTSFLGQGEVETEAFF. The CDR3 nucleotides read TGTGCCAGCACCTCCTTTCTTGGACAGGGGGAAGTGGAGACTGAAGCTTTCTTT.

CDR3 coding DNA: TGTGCCAGCAGCTCCCGACTAGCGGGAGGGCACCCTCCGGGGGGAGATACGCAGTATTTT. It specifies CASSSRLAGGHPPGGDTQYF. The chain couples TRBV5-4 to TRBJ2-3, with 14 bases lining up with TRBD2. The germline V gene encodes CDR1 SGHNT and CDR2 YYREEE (reference sequence). V lost 3 bases, J lost 5 bases, and 17 bases stayed unmatched. The CDR3 has 20 residues.

Written as DNA, the CDR3 is TGTGCCAGCAGCGTAGAAAGCGTCGGGGAGCAGTTCTTC. Translating gives CASSVESVGEQFF. The V gene is TRBV9, the J gene TRBJ2-1; D not resolved. Germline CDR1 is SGDLS and CDR2 is YYNGEE. This CDR3 comprises 13 residues. Trimming took 0 bases from V and 10 from J, leaving 11 bases between them. The full variable domain, rest sourced from reference TRBV9 and TRBJ2-1, is DSGVTQTPKHLITATGQRVTLRCSPRSGDLSVYWYQQSLDQGLQFLIQYYNGEERAKGNILERFSAQQFPDLHSELNLSSLELGDSALYFCASSVESVGEQFFGPGTRLTVL.

This clone was counted once. The chain employs TRBV27 and TRBJ2-2; a weak D match, TRBD2 (5 bases). The length of the CDR3 is 14 residues. V gave up 5 bases and J gave up 2 bases, with 9 bases separating them. Germline V gene sequence: CDR1 MNHEY, CDR2 SMNVEV (reference sequence). CDR3 protein: CASSPGINTGELFF. The CDR3 DNA is TGTGCCAGCAGTCCCGGGATTAACACCGGGGAGCTGTTTTTT.

The chain uses TRBV30 and TRBJ1-1; 8 bases are shared with TRBD1. This CDR3 has 15 residues. The V segment lost 4 bases and the J segment 2 bases; nucleotides outside the gene matches: 9. CDR1 is GTSNPN, CDR2 SVGIG, per germline (reference sequence). Here the CDR3 reads CAWTRETGANTEAFF. In DNA, the CDR3 is TGTGCCTGGACTAGGGAGACAGGGGCAAACACTGAAGCTTTCTTT.

The chain combines TRBV6-5 with TRBJ1-1; D perhaps matches TRBD1 (5 bases). Per germline, CDR1 MNHEY and CDR2 SVGAGI. Between the trimmed V and J ends, which lost 4 bases and 1 base, there was a span of 7 bases. This CDR3 contains 13 residues. The CDR3 region has the DNA TGTGCCAGCAGTTTCGACAGGAACACTGAAGCTTTCTTT. Protein sequence: CASSFDRNTEAFF.

V is TRBV27 and J is TRBJ2-1; the match to TRBD2 covers 15 bases. This CDR3 has 14 residues. Germline values: CDR1 MNHEY, CDR2 SMNVEV (reference sequence). V shed 7 bases, J shed 9 bases, and the junction held 4 bases outside the gene matches. The CDR3 DNA reads TGTGCCAGCAAGGGACTAGCGGGAGGCGGTGAGCAGTTCTTC. It yields the protein CASKGLAGGGEQFF.

This rearrangement joins TRBV7-2 to TRBJ1-4; D uncertain. This CDR3 spans 18 amino acids. In germline, CDR1 is SGHTA, CDR2 FQGNSA. V lost 0 bases, J lost 5 bases, and 19 bases lay in between. In DNA, the CDR3 is TGTGCCAGCAGCTTAGCCTCGGGTTATCGGACTAAAAATGAAAAACTGTTTTTT. This gives the protein CASSLASGYRTKNEKLFF. The full variable domain, completed using reference TRBV7-2 and TRBJ1-4, is GAGVSQSPSNKVTEKGKDVELRCDPISGHTALYWYRQSLGQGLEFLIYFQGNSAPDKSGLPSDRFSAERTGGSVSTLTIQRTQQEDSAVYLCASSLASGYRTKNEKLFFGSGTQLSVL.

This clone was observed a single time. V and J are TRBV2 and TRBJ2-3; TRBD2 matches at 11 bases. The CDR3 runs to 16 residues. J was trimmed by 4 bases and V by 7 bases; bases with no gene match: 10. Germline CDR1 and CDR2: SNHLY and FYNNEI. The CDR3 coding sequence is TGTGCCAGCACCCCGACAACTAGCGGGGGATCAGATACGCAGTATTTT. As protein: CASTPTTSGGSDTQYF.

This chain joins TRBV27 and TRBJ2-3, with 7 nucleotides matching TRBD2. Per germline, CDR1 MNHEY and CDR2 SMNVEV (reference sequence). Trimming at V came to 6 bases and at J to 2 bases, leaving 11 bases not matched to a gene. The CDR3 totals 16 residues. The CDR3 nucleotides read TGTGCCAGCAGCCGCCCTGGAGCGGGGTCCACAGATACGCAGTATTTT. Translated, it gives CASSRPGAGSTDTQYF.

This chain connects TRBV7-6 to TRBJ2-7; TRBD2 might be the D (6 bases). The germline V gene encodes CDR1 SGHVS and CDR2 FNYEAQ. There are 14 residues in the CDR3. V lost 5 bases and J lost 3, with 14 bases in between. For the CDR3, the DNA is TGTGCCAGCAGCCGGGAGAGGGAGGACTACGAGCAGTACTTC. As protein: CASSREREDYEQYF.